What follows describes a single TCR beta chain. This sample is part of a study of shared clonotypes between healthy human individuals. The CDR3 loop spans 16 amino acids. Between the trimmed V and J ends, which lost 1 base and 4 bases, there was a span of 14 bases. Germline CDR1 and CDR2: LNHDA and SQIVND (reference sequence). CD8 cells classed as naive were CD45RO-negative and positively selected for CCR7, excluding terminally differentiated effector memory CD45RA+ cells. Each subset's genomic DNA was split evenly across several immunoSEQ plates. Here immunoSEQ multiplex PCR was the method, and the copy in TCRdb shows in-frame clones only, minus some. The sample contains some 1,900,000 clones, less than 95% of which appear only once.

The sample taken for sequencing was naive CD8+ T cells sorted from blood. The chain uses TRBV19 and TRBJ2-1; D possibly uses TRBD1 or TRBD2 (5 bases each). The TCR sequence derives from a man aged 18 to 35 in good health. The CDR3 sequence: CASSIVGAVGYNEQFF. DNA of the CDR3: TGTGCCAGTAGTATAGTCGGGGCAGTAGGATACAATGAGCAGTTCTTC.